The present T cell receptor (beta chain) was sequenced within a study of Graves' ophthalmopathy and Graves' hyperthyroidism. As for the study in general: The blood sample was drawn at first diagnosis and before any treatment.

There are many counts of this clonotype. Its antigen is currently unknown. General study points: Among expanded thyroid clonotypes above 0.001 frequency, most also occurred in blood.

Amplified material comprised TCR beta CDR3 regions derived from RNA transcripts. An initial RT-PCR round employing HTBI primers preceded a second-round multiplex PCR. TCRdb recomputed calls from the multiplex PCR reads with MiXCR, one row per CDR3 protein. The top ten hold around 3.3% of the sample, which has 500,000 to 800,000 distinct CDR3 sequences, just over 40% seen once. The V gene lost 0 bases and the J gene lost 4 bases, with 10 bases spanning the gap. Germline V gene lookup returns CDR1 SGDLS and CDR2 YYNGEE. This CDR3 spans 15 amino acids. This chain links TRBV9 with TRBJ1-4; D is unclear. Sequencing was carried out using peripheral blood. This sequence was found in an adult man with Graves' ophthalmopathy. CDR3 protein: CASSVGVSINEKLFF. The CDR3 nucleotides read TGTGCCAGCAGCGTAGGGGTCAGTATTAATGAAAAACTGTTTTTT.